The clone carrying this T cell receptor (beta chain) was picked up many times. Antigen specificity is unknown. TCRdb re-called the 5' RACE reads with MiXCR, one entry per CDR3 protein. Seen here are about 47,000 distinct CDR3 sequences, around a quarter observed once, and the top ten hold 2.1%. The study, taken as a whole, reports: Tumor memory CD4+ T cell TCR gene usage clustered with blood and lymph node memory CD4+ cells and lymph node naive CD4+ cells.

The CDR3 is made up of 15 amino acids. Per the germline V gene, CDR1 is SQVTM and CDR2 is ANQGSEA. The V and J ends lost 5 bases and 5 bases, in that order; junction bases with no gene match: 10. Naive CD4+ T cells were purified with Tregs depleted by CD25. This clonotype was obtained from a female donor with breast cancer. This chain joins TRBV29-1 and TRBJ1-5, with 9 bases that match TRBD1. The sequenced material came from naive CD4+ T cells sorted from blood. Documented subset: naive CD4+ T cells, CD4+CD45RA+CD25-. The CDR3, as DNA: TGCAGCGTTACAACCGGGACAGGGAGATATCAGCCCCAGCATTTT. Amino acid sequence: CSVTTGTGRYQPQHF.